Listed here are 17 T cell receptor beta chains from one sample, sequenced in a study of T cells in narcolepsy. The repertoire was sequenced with immunoSEQ multiplex PCR; TCRdb's copy has only in-frame clones and lacks some. The table includes 20,000 to 30,000 clones, more than 80% detected once. The sample comprised CD45RA- memory CD4+ T cells from PBMCs. All receptors come from a human donor with narcolepsy.

This chain links TRBV5-4 with TRBJ2-1; TRBD2 matches at 7 bases. From germline, CDR1 is SGHNT and CDR2 YYREEE (reference sequence). CDR3 length equals 16 residues. With V trimmed by 9 bases and J by 8 bases, 20 bases remained unmatched. CDR3 nucleotides: TGTGCCACCCAGCTTGGTCGGGGAGGGCTTCTCGATGAGCAGTTCTTC. Its translation is CATQLGRGGLLDEQFF.

V and J are TRBV5-1 and TRBJ2-7, with 10 bases lining up with TRBD2. Germline V lookup: CDR1 SGHRS, CDR2 YFSETQ. This CDR3 comprises 14 residues. V shed 7 bases and J 4 bases; nucleotides not matched to a gene: 8. The CDR3: CASGSSGSSYEQYF. In DNA, the CDR3 is TGCGCCAGCGGATCTAGCGGGAGTTCGTACGAGCAGTACTTC.

The rearrangement links TRBV6-6 to TRBJ1-1; TRBD1 matches at 11 bases. The CDR3 is 16 amino acids. The germline V gene has CDR1 MNHNY and CDR2 SVGAGI (reference sequence). Unmatched junction bases numbered 10, after V lost 5 bases and J lost 5 bases. CDR3 residues: CASSTSGTGGKTEAFF. Written as DNA, the CDR3 is TGTGCCAGCAGTACTTCCGGGACAGGGGGAAAGACTGAAGCTTTCTTT.

This chain links TRBV9 with TRBJ1-2, with 8 bases that match TRBD1. Trimming removed 6 bases from V and 8 bases from J; junction bases left unmatched: 6. CDR1 and CDR2 from the germline V gene are SGDLS and YYNGEE. The CDR3 runs 12 residues. CDR3 nucleotide sequence: TGTGCCAGCAACAGGGGGGGTAGCGGCTACACCTTC. It codes for CASNRGGSGYTF. Filled out from reference TRBV9 and TRBJ1-2, the complete variable domain reads DSGVTQTPKHLITATGQRVTLRCSPRSGDLSVYWYQQSLDQGLQFLIQYYNGEERAKGNILERFSAQQFPDLHSELNLSSLELGDSALYFCASNRGGSGYTFGSGTRLTVV.

V usage is TRBV19 and J usage is TRBJ1-2; tentatively, D is TRBD1 (6 bases). V lost 5 bases and J 4 bases, leaving 14 bases between the germline ends. Germline V gene sequence: CDR1 LNHDA, CDR2 SQIVND (reference sequence). The CDR3 runs to 14 residues. CDR3 sequence reads: CASSDDRIGYGYTF. DNA for the CDR3: TGTGCCAGTAGTGACGACAGGATTGGCTATGGCTACACCTTC.

Here the CDR3 reads CASTATGGSYEQYF. CDR3 in DNA: TGTGCCAGCACCGCGACAGGGGGGTCCTACGAGCAGTACTTC. J is TRBJ2-7 and V is TRBV28; 9 nucleotides match TRBD1. CDR1 and CDR2 from the germline V gene are MDHEN and SYDVKM. The length of the CDR3 is 14 residues. Trimming cost V 7 bases and J 1 base; bases outside gene matches: 5.

The V call is TRBV6-5, the J call TRBJ1-6; no definite D call. CDR3 length: 12 residues. V dropped 2 bases and J dropped 8 bases, with 4 bases sitting between them. Germline V CDR1 and CDR2: MNHEY, SVGAGI. CDR3 in DNA: TGTGCCAGCAGTTACCGGGATTCACCCCTCCACTTT. Its protein product is CASSYRDSPLHF.

This chain connects TRBV28 to TRBJ2-5; the D gene is possibly TRBD2 (6 bases). CDR3 length equals 14 residues. V was pared by 8 bases and J by 2 bases, with 15 bases between. CDR1 and CDR2 (germline): MDHEN, SYDVKM. This CDR3 is CASRGSGLQETQYF. DNA of the CDR3: TGTGCCAGCCGGGGGTCGGGGCTTCAAGAGACCCAGTACTTC.

The chain employs TRBV29-1 and TRBJ2-1, with D unresolved. There are 12 residues in the CDR3. CDR1 and CDR2 from the germline V gene are SQVTM and ANQGSEA. V gave up 7 bases and J gave up 3 bases, with 10 bases separating them. For the CDR3, the DNA is TGCAGCGGAAGACTTGACTACAATGAGCAGTTCTTC. Protein: CSGRLDYNEQFF.

J is TRBJ1-6 and V is TRBV6-1, with TRBD1 as a possible D gene (6 bases). CDR1 and CDR2 from the germline V gene are MNHNS and SASEGT. There are 14 residues in the CDR3. The V end lost 7 bases, the J end lost 5 bases, and 12 bases lay between the germline ends. CDR3 sequence reads: CASTQGMDNSPLHF. In nucleotides, the CDR3 is TGTGCCAGCACGCAGGGGATGGATAATTCACCCCTCCACTTT.

The chain has TRBV28 and TRBJ2-2, with D maybe TRBD1 (6 bases). CDR3 size: 14 residues. Trimming left V 10 bases short and J 6 bases short, with 18 bases between. Looked up from germline, CDR1 is MDHEN and CDR2 is SYDVKM. The CDR3 spells CATGKGGVPGELFF. The CDR3 DNA reads TGTGCCACGGGGAAAGGGGGAGTCCCCGGGGAGCTGTTTTTT.

The rearrangement uses TRBV7-3 and TRBJ2-1; a possible D gene is TRBD2 (6 bases). CDR1 SGHTA and CDR2 FQGTGA come from the germline V gene. V was cut by 5 bases and J by 5 bases, with 10 bases left in between. The CDR3 spans 13 residues. CDR3: CASSTGLNNEQFF. The CDR3 DNA follows: TGTGCCAGCAGCACGGGACTTAACAATGAGCAGTTCTTC.

Judged by abundance, this clone is medium-sized (0.01 to 0.1%). This chain joins TRBV7-2 and TRBJ1-5, with 7 bases aligning to TRBD1. V gave up 0 bases and J gave up 6 bases; unmatched junction bases: 5. Germline V gene lookup returns CDR1 SGHTA and CDR2 FQGNSA. The CDR3 is 15 amino acids. CDR3 residues: CASSLAGGAGQPQHF. CDR3 in DNA: TGTGCCAGCAGCTTAGCAGGGGGCGCCGGTCAGCCCCAGCATTTT.

The J gene is TRBJ2-5, the V gene TRBV7-6, with TRBD2 matching 10 bases. V dropped 5 bases and J dropped 5; count of bases not matched to a gene: 5. The CDR3 has 14 residues. CDR1 is SGHVS, CDR2 FNYEAQ, per germline. The CDR3 bases are TGTGCCAGCAGCCCAGCGGGAGGGAGGGAGACCCAGTACTTC. Translated, it gives CASSPAGGRETQYF. Complete variable domain (other parts from reference TRBV7-6 and TRBJ2-5): GAGVSQSPRYKVTKRGQDVALRCDPISGHVSLYWYRQALGQGPEFLTYFNYEAQQDKSGLPNDRFSAERPEGSISTLTIQRTEQRDSAMYRCASSPAGGRETQYFGPGTRLLVL.

The chain couples TRBV19 to TRBJ1-2, with 8 bases identical to TRBD1. This CDR3 spans 14 amino acids. The germline V gene has CDR1 LNHDA and CDR2 SQIVND (reference sequence). J lost 2 bases, V lost 8 bases, and 7 bases had no gene match. DNA of the CDR3: TGTGCCAGTCAAGGACAGGGAAGGAACTATGGCTACACCTTC. As protein: CASQGQGRNYGYTF.

V is TRBV4-1 and J is TRBJ2-5; D remains unclear. V was clipped by 2 bases and J by 1 base, with 2 bases between them. CDR3 length: 12 amino acids. Germline CDR1 MGHRA, CDR2 YSYEKL. The CDR3 protein is CASSQLQETQYF. Written as DNA, the CDR3 is TGCGCCAGCAGCCAACTCCAAGAGACCCAGTACTTC.

The chain recombines TRBV5-1 with TRBJ2-7, with 15 nucleotides matching TRBD2. J lost 4 bases, V lost 4 bases, and 6 bases had no gene match. Germline CDR1 and CDR2: SGHRS and YFSETQ. CDR3 size: 16 residues. This CDR3 reads CASSPGTSGRPYEQYF. The DNA of the CDR3 is TGCGCCAGCAGCCCTGGGACTAGCGGGAGGCCGTACGAGCAGTACTTC.